The 27 T cell receptor beta chains below were found in one sample sequenced in a study of blood T cell repertoires in COVID-19. Method: immunoSEQ multiplex PCR; TCRdb's copy keeps in-frame clones and lacks some. The data show roughly 120,000 clones, just under 85% seen once. The sequenced sample was peripheral blood. The origin of the receptors is a man aged 65 to 79 with active or convalescent COVID-19.

V usage is TRBV28 and J usage is TRBJ1-1, with D uncertain. The CDR3 has 14 residues. V lost 8 bases, J lost 4 bases, and 17 bases lay in between. Germline CDR1 MDHEN, CDR2 SYDVKM. CDR3: CASRRWREGTEAFF. The CDR3 DNA reads TGTGCCAGCCGGCGATGGCGGGAGGGCACTGAAGCTTTCTTT.

The sample holds one count of this clone. The chain combines TRBV7-2 with TRBJ2-7; TRBD1 aligns across 7 bases. Germline CDR1 reads SGHTA; CDR2 reads FQGNSA. The CDR3 consists of 13 residues. V was clipped by 2 bases and J by 4 bases; unmatched bases: 2. The CDR3 DNA sequence: TGTGCCAGCAGCTTAACACAGGGGTACGAGCAGTACTTC. Its translation is CASSLTQGYEQYF.

This chain connects TRBV7-2 to TRBJ1-1, with 9 bases matching TRBD1. Germline values: CDR1 SGHTA, CDR2 FQGNSA. V trimming: 1 base; J trimming: 5 bases; junction bases outside the gene matches: 5. The CDR3 is 15 amino acids. CDR3 protein: CASSLGGQGLTEAFF. The CDR3 DNA follows: TGTGCCAGCAGCTTAGGGGGACAGGGATTGACTGAAGCTTTCTTT.

This clone came up a few times. The chain employs TRBV10-3 and TRBJ2-1; 11 positions match TRBD2. Germline lookup yields CDR1 ENHRY and CDR2 SYGVKD. V was pared by 4 bases and J by 5 bases, with 4 bases of the junction left unmatched. This CDR3 contains 15 residues. Here the CDR3 DNA reads TGTGCCATCAGTGCGGGTAGCGGGGGGGACAATGAGCAGTTCTTC. It is translated as CAISAGSGGDNEQFF.

This chain joins TRBV4-1 and TRBJ2-5; TRBD1 matches 8 bases. Germline-derived CDR1 and CDR2 are MGHRA and YSYEKL. With 5 bases clipped from V and 2 bases from J, the junction kept 4 bases outside the gene matches. This CDR3 spans 14 amino acids. The CDR3 DNA sequence: TGCGCCAGCAGCGTTCGGACAGGGCAAGAGACCCAGTACTTC. Encoded protein: CASSVRTGQETQYF.

The chain links TRBV7-3 to TRBJ2-3; unclear D gene. The CDR3 is made up of 14 amino acids. Germline V lookup: CDR1 SGHTA, CDR2 FQGTGA. V was trimmed by 2 bases and J by 1 base, leaving 7 bases between them. The CDR3 sequence is CASSLFRGTDTQYF. CDR3 nucleotide sequence: TGTGCCAGCAGCTTATTCCGCGGCACAGATACGCAGTATTTT.

This clone was seen a handful of times. This chain joins TRBV7-8 and TRBJ2-5; 8 bases are a match to TRBD2. V trimming: 5 bases; J trimming: 13 bases; junction bases outside the gene matches: 6. In germline, CDR1 is SGHVS, CDR2 FQNEAQ. The CDR3 loop spans 11 amino acids. CDR3 nucleotides: TGTGCCAGCAGCCCGACTAGCGCTTGGTACTTC. This sequence encodes CASSPTSAWYF.

The chain combines TRBV5-1 with TRBJ2-7, with 14 bases that match TRBD2. The CDR3 is made up of 16 amino acids. Trimming took 4 bases from V and 4 from J; bases not matched to a gene: 7. Germline CDR1 and CDR2: SGHRS and YFSETQ. The CDR3 sequence is CASSLGTSGSEYEQYF. The CDR3 nucleotides are TGCGCCAGCAGCCTGGGGACTAGCGGGAGTGAGTACGAGCAGTACTTC.

The V call is TRBV4-1, the J call TRBJ1-5; D not resolved. The CDR3 consists of 15 residues. CDR1 is MGHRA and CDR2 is YSYEKL in the germline V gene. V was clipped by 1 base and J by 2 bases, with 9 bases between them. The CDR3 nucleotides are TGCGCCAGCAGCCAAGGGGCATGGGGCAATCAGCCCCAGCATTTT. It translates to CASSQGAWGNQPQHF.

The chain recombines TRBV9 with TRBJ2-7; maybe TRBD1 (5 bases). Germline CDR1 reads SGDLS; CDR2 reads YYNGEE. The V and J ends lost 3 bases and 6 bases respectively, with 13 bases between them. The CDR3 is 13 residues long. The CDR3 region has the DNA TGTGCCAGCAGCGCCCCGGACACATCCGAGCAGTACTTC. Protein sequence: CASSAPDTSEQYF.

This clone has a single count. The V and J genes are TRBV29-1 and TRBJ2-1; D is tentatively TRBD1 or TRBD2 (7 bases each). CDR3 length: 14 amino acids. The germline gives CDR1 SQVTM, CDR2 ANQGSEA. Trimming pared 7 bases from V and 7 bases from J, leaving 20 bases between. The CDR3 bases are TGCAGCGCCGGCAGGGGGGGGGTCACAAATGAGCAGTTCTTC. This sequence encodes CSAGRGGVTNEQFF.

The chain has TRBV7-9 and TRBJ2-5; 7 positions agree with TRBD2. This CDR3 contains 15 residues. After removal of 3 bases from V and 5 bases from J, the junction contained 9 bases not matched to a gene. The germline CDR1 and CDR2 sequences are SEHNR and FQNEAQ (reference sequence). This CDR3 reads CASSFGPSGDETQYF. The CDR3 DNA sequence: TGTGCCAGCAGCTTCGGGCCTAGCGGAGACGAGACCCAGTACTTC.

This clone was detected only once. The V and J genes are TRBV6-5 and TRBJ2-7, with TRBD1 matching over 9 bases. Per the germline V gene, CDR1 is MNHEY and CDR2 is SVGAGI. V dropped 4 bases and J dropped 3; count of bases not matched to a gene: 1. This CDR3 has 13 amino acids. The CDR3 coding sequence is TGTGCCAGCAGTTGGGACAGGGACTACGAGCAGTACTTC. It yields the protein CASSWDRDYEQYF.

The chain recombines TRBV18 with TRBJ1-1; 10 bases are shared with TRBD1. Germline trimming cut 3 bases from V and 4 bases from J; bases unmatched to any gene: 8. This CDR3 spans 16 amino acids. Per the germline V gene, CDR1 is KGHSH and CDR2 is LQKENI. CDR3 in DNA: TGTGCCAGCTCACCTCCGGGACAGGGGAGGGGCACTGAAGCTTTCTTT. This translates into CASSPPGQGRGTEAFF. Combining the CDR3 with reference TRBV18 and TRBJ1-1 gives the whole variable domain NAGVMQNPRHLVRRRGQEARLRCSPMKGHSHVYWYRQLPEEGLKFMVYLQKENIIDESGMPKERFSAEFPKEGPSILRIQQVVRGDSAAYFCASSPPGQGRGTEAFFGQGTRLTVV.

The V gene is TRBV5-6, the J gene TRBJ2-5; the D gene is possibly TRBD1 (6 bases). The ends were cut back, 2 bases at V and 5 bases at J, with 10 bases in the middle. Germline loops: CDR1 SGHDT, CDR2 YYEEEE. CDR3 size: 13 residues. The CDR3 protein is CASSFRQAETQYF. CDR3 DNA: TGTGCCAGCAGCTTCCGACAGGCGGAGACCCAGTACTTC.

This chain joins TRBV2 and TRBJ1-2, with a possible D match to TRBD1 (6 bases). The length of the CDR3 is 15 residues. Trimming removed 1 base from V and 8 bases from J, with 17 bases in between. CDR1 and CDR2 (germline): SNHLY, FYNNEI. The CDR3 spells CASSEDHQGYGGYTF. In DNA form, the CDR3 reads TGTGCCAGCAGTGAAGACCACCAGGGGTATGGCGGCTACACCTTC.

This chain connects TRBV7-2 to TRBJ1-2, with D possibly TRBD1 on 5 matching bases. The CDR3 covers 16 residues. Germline lookup yields CDR1 SGHTA and CDR2 FQGNSA. V lost 1 base to trimming and J lost 5 bases, with 17 bases between them. CDR3 loop: CASSLGPGEVAYGYTF. In nucleotides, the CDR3 is TGTGCCAGCAGCTTAGGTCCGGGGGAAGTGGCGTATGGCTACACCTTC.

The genes are TRBV6-2 or TRBV6-3 and TRBJ2-3; TRBD2 matches at 7 bases. The junction had 8 bases not matched to a gene; V was cut back by 4 bases and J by 7 bases. Per the germline V gene, CDR1 is MNHEY and CDR2 is SVGEGT. This CDR3 region has 14 residues. The CDR3 DNA reads as TGTGCCAGCAGTTTGGCGGGAGCTCCCCATACGCAGTATTTT. Translated: CASSLAGAPHTQYF.

The rearrangement joins TRBV27 to TRBJ1-4, with 10 positions matching TRBD1. The CDR3 has 15 residues. From germline, CDR1 is MNHEY and CDR2 SMNVEV (reference sequence). Trimming cost V 4 bases and J 7 bases; bases outside gene matches: 6. CDR3 residues: CASSSLGQGPEKLFF. The CDR3, as DNA: TGTGCCAGCAGTTCCCTGGGACAGGGGCCTGAAAAACTGTTTTTT.

The chain joins TRBV5-1 to TRBJ2-5, with 8 bases fitting TRBD1. Germline values: CDR1 SGHRS, CDR2 YFSETQ. The CDR3 contains 15 residues. Trimming cost V 3 bases and J 5 bases; bases outside gene matches: 9. CDR3 region: CASSSPRQGTETQYF. The CDR3 bases are TGCGCCAGCAGCTCCCCGAGACAGGGGACGGAGACCCAGTACTTC.

This sequence joins TRBV4-2 and TRBJ1-1, with TRBD1 identical over 8 bases. Trimming cost V 5 bases and J 4 bases; bases outside gene matches: 6. In germline, CDR1 is LGHNA, CDR2 YNFKEQ. The CDR3 is 14 residues long. CDR3: CASSGRGLSTEAFF. The DNA for the CDR3 is TGTGCCAGCAGCGGCAGGGGGCTTAGCACTGAAGCTTTCTTT.

The rearrangement uses TRBV28 and TRBJ1-1, with 7 bases identical to TRBD1. The germline CDR1 and CDR2 sequences are MDHEN and SYDVKM. The CDR3 covers 13 residues. V trimming: 11 bases; J trimming: 3 bases; junction bases outside the gene matches: 9. CDR3 region: CAGTRQGYTEAFF. The CDR3 DNA reads TGTGCCGGCACCCGACAGGGTTACACTGAAGCTTTCTTT. The whole variable domain, remainder taken from reference TRBV28 and TRBJ1-1, is DVKVTQSSRYLVKRTGEKVFLECVQDMDHENMFWYRQDPGLGLRLIYFSYDVKMKEKGDIPEGYSVSREKKERFSLILESASTNQTSMYLCAGTRQGYTEAFFGQGTRLTVV.

The chain is built from TRBV20-1 and TRBJ2-7; 10 nucleotides match TRBD2. The CDR3 covers 16 residues. Germline-derived CDR1 and CDR2 are DFQATT and SNEGSKA (reference sequence). Losses at the gene ends were 3 bases for V and 0 bases for J; bases not matched to a gene: 8. CDR3 region: CSASSSGGLYSYEQYF. The CDR3 DNA follows: TGCAGTGCTAGTTCTAGCGGGGGCCTGTACTCCTACGAGCAGTACTTC.

V is TRBV3-1 (or the pseudogene TRBV3-2) and J is TRBJ1-1; D might be TRBD1 (6 bases). Germline values: CDR1 LGHDT, CDR2 YNNKEL (reference sequence). The V end was cut by 1 base, the J end by 10 bases, with 13 bases between. The CDR3 has 13 amino acids. CDR3 coding DNA: TGTGCCAGCAGCCAAGGAGAAGACAGGCCAGCTTTCTTT. This translates into CASSQGEDRPAFF.

The rearrangement joins TRBV28 to TRBJ2-5; D is possibly TRBD1 (6 bases). CDR3 length: 14 amino acids. Germline assignment: CDR1 MDHEN and CDR2 SYDVKM. V was shortened by 6 bases and J by 1 base, with 12 bases between the two germline ends. Written as DNA, the CDR3 is TGTGCCAGCAGCCCCGGACAGATCCAAGAGACCCAGTACTTC. This sequence encodes CASSPGQIQETQYF.

This chain uses TRBV11-1 with TRBJ1-6; D may be TRBD1 (5 bases). The CDR3 contains 13 residues. Trimming shortened V by 5 bases and J by 10 bases, and 12 bases separated the two germline ends. From germline, CDR1 is SGHAT and CDR2 FQDESV (reference sequence). CDR3 bases: TGTGCCAGCAGCCGCCTGGAGGGGTCACCCCTCCACTTT. Translating gives CASSRLEGSPLHF.

This chain connects TRBV29-1 to TRBJ1-1; maybe TRBD1 (5 bases). The germline CDR1 and CDR2 sequences are SQVTM and ANQGSEA. V lost 5 bases to trimming and J lost 6 bases, with 7 bases between them. CDR3 size: 10 residues. CDR3 region: CSVPGAEAFF. The CDR3 DNA reads TGCAGCGTTCCGGGGGCTGAAGCTTTCTTT.